Sequencing of this T cell receptor (beta chain) was carried out in a study of neurological immune-mediated disorders. Germline CDR1 and CDR2: LNHDA and SQIVND (reference sequence). V gave up 3 bases and J gave up 5 bases; unmatched junction bases: 2. The CDR3 is made up of 14 amino acids. This clonotype has at least ten counts. Its specificity is not known. Regarding the study as a whole: Among expanded clones, no CDR3 amino acid sequences were shared across subjects, a pattern suggesting private repertoires in all groups. It was HTLV-1-associated myelopathy that showed the most TCR clonal expansion, while multiple sclerosis showed the least, falling below healthy controls.

Template-switch 5'RACE cDNA synthesis added a 10-nucleotide unique molecular identifier. From the 5' RACE reads, TCRdb called clonotypes with MiXCR, one entry per CDR3 protein. The sample includes tens of thousands of distinct CDR3 sequences, 1.9% of them seen just once. This sequence originates from a woman between 40 and 50 years old with multiple sclerosis. This chain connects TRBV19 to TRBJ2-7; 12 bases fit TRBD1. Sequenced material: PBMCs. The CDR3 nucleotides are TGTGCCAGTAGTATTGGGACAGGGGGCCACGAGCAGTACTTC. Its protein is CASSIGTGGHEQYF.